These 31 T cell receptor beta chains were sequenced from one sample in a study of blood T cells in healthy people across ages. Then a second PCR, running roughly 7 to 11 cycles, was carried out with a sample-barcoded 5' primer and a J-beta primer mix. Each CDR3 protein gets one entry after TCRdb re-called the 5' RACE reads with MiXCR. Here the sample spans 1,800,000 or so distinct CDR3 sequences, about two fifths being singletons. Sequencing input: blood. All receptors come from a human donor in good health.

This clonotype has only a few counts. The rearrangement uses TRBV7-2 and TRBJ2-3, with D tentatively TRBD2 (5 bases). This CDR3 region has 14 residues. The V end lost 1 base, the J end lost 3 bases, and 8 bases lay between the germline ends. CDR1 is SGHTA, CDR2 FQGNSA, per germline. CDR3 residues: CASSLVDFTDTQYF. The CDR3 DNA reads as TGTGCCAGCAGCTTAGTGGACTTTACAGATACGCAGTATTTT. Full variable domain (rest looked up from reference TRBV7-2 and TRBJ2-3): GAGVSQSPSNKVTEKGKDVELRCDPISGHTALYWYRQSLGQGLEFLIYFQGNSAPDKSGLPSDRFSAERTGGSVSTLTIQRTQQEDSAVYLCASSLVDFTDTQYFGPGTRLTVL.

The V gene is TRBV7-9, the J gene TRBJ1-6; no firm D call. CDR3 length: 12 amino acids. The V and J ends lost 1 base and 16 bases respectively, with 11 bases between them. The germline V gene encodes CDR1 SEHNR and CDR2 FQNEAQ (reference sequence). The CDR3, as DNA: TGTGCCAGCAGCTTAGAAAGTCCCAGACTCCACTTT. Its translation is CASSLESPRLHF.

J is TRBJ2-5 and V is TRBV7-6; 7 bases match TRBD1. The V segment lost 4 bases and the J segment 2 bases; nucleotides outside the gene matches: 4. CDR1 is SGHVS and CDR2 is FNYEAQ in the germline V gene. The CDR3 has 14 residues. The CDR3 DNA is TGTGCCAGCAGCTCGGGACAGACACAAGAGACCCAGTACTTC. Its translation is CASSSGQTQETQYF.

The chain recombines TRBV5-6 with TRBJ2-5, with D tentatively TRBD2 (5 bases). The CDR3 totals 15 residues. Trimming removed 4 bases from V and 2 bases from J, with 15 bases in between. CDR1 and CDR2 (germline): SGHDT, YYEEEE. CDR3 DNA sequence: TGTGCCAGCAGCACCCGGGATTATCTGCAAGAGACCCAGTACTTC. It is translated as CASSTRDYLQETQYF. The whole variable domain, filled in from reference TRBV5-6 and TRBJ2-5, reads DAGVTQSPTHLIKTRGQQVTLRCSPKSGHDTVSWYQQALGQGPQFIFQYYEEEERQRGNFPDRFSGHQFPNYSSELNVNALLLGDSALYLCASSTRDYLQETQYFGPGTRLLVL.

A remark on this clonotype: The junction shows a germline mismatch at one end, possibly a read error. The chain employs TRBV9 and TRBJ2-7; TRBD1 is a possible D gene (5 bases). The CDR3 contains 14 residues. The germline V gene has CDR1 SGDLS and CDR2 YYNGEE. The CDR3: CACSAREGTYEQYF. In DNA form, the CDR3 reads TGTGCCTGCAGCGCCAGGGAAGGGACCTACGAGCAGTACTTC.

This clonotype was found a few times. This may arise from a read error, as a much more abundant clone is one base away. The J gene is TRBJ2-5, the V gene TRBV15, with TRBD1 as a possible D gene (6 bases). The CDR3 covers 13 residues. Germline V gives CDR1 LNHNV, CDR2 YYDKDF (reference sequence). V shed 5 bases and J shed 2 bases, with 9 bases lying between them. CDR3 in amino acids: CATSFGQQETQYF. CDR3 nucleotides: TGTGCCACCAGCTTTGGACAGCAAGAGACCCAGTACTTC.

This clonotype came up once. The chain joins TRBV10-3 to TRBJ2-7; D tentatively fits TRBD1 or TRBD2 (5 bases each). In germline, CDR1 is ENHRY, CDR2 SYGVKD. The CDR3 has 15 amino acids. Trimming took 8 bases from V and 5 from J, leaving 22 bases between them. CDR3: CAIGRWDPFLNEQYF. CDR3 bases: TGTGCCATCGGTCGGTGGGACCCCTTTCTGAACGAGCAGTACTTC.

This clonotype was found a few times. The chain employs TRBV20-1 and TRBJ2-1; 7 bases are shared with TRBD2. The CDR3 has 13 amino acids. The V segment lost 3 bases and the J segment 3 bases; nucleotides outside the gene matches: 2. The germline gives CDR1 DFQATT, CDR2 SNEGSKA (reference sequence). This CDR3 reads CSARGGNYNEQFF. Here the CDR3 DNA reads TGCAGTGCTAGGGGGGGGAACTACAATGAGCAGTTCTTC.

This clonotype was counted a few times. The CDR3, as DNA: TGCGCCAGCAGCCAAGATTCCGGGGGGGCGTGGGTTGAGCAGTTCTTC. Protein: CASSQDSGGAWVEQFF. The chain employs TRBV4-3 and TRBJ2-1, with 8 bases identical to TRBD2. From germline, CDR1 is LGHNA and CDR2 YSLEER. J was trimmed by 9 bases and V by 0 bases; bases with no gene match: 10. This CDR3 is built from 16 residues.

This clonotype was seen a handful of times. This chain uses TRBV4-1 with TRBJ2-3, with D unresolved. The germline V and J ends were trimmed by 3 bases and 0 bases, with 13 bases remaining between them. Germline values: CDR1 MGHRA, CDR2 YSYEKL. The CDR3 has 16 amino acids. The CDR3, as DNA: TGCGCCAGCAGCCACCTTCGAGAGGTCAGCACAGATACGCAGTATTTT. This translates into CASSHLREVSTDTQYF.

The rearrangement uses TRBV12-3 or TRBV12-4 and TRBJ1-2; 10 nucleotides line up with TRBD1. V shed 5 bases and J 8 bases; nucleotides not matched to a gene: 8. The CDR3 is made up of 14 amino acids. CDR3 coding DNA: TGTGCCAGCAGTAGACAGGGGGCGATTTTAGGCTACACCTTC. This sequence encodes CASSRQGAILGYTF.

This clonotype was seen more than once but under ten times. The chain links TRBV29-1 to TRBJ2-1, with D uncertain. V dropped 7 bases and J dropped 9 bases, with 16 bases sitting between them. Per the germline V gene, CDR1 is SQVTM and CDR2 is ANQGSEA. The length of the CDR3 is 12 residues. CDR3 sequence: CSGATAQIEQFF. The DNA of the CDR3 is TGCAGCGGAGCGACGGCACAGATTGAGCAGTTCTTC.

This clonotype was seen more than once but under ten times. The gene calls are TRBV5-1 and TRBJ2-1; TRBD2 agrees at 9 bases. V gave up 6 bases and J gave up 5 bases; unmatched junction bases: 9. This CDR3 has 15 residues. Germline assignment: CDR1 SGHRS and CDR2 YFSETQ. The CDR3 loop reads CASTEGGGDHNEQFF. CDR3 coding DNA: TGCGCCAGCACTGAGGGCGGGGGGGACCACAATGAGCAGTTCTTC. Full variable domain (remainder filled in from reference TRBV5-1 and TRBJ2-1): KAGVTQTPRYLIKTRGQQVTLSCSPISGHRSVSWYQQTPGQGLQFLFEYFSETQRNKGNFPGRFSGRQFSNSRSEMNVSTLELGDSALYLCASTEGGGDHNEQFFGPGTRLTVL.

CDR3 in DNA: TGCAGTGCTAGCGGGCTGGGACAGGGAAACAATGAGCAGTACTTC. The encoded protein is CSASGLGQGNNEQYF. The chain is built from TRBV20-1 and TRBJ2-4; 9 bases are shared with TRBD1. The CDR3 has 15 amino acids. Trimming took 3 bases from V and 13 from J; bases not matched to a gene: 16. CDR1 is DFQATT and CDR2 is SNEGSKA in the germline V gene (reference sequence).

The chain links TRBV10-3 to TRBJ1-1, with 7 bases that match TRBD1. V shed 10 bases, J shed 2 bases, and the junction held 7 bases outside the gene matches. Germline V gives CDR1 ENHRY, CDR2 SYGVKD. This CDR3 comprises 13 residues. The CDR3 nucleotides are TGTGCCACCGAACAGGGGATCAACACTGAAGCTTTCTTT. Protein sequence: CATEQGINTEAFF.

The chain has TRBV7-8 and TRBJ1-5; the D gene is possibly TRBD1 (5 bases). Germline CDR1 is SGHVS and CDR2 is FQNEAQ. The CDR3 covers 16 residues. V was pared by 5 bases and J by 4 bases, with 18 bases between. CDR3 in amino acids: CASSPPRRGKNQPQHF. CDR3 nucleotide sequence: TGTGCCAGCAGCCCACCGCGGAGGGGAAAGAATCAGCCCCAGCATTTT.

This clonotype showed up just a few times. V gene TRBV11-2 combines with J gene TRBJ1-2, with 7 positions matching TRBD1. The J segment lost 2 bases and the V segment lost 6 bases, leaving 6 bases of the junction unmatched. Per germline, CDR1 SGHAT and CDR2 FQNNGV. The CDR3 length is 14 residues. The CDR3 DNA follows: TGTGCCAGCAGTTGGGACAGAATGAACTATGGCTACACCTTC. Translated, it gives CASSWDRMNYGYTF.

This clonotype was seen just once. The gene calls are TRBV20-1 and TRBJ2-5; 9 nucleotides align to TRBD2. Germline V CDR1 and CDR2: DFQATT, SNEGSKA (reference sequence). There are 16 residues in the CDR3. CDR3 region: CSAPDNSGGRTGTQYF. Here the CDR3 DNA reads TGCAGCGCTCCTGATAATAGCGGGGGCCGCACGGGGACCCAGTACTTC.

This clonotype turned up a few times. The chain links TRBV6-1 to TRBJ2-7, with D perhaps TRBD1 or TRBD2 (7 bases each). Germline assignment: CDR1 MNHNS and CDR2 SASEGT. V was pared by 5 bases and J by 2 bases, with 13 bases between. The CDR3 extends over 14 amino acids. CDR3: CASSSGTVAYEQYF. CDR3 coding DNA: TGTGCCAGCAGTAGCGGGACAGTCGCCTACGAGCAGTACTTC.

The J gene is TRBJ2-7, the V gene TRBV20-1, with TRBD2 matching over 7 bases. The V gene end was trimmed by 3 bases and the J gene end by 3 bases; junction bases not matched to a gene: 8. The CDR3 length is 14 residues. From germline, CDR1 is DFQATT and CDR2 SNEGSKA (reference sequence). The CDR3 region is CSASIAGLIYEQYF. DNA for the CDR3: TGCAGTGCTAGTATAGCGGGCCTCATCTACGAGCAGTACTTC.

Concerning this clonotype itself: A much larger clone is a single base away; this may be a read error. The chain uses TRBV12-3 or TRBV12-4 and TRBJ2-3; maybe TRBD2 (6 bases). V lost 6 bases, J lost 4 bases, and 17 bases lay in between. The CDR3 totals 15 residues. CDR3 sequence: CASSLSGSSADTQYF. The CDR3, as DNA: TGTGCCAGCAGCCTAAGCGGATCTAGCGCAGATACGCAGTATTTT.

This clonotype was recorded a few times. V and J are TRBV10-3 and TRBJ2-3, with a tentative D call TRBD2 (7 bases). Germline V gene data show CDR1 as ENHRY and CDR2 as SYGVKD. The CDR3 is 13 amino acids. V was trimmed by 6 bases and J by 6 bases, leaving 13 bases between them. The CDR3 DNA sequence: TGTGCCATCAGCCCCGGGGGGCCGGATACGCAGTATTTT. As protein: CAISPGGPDTQYF.

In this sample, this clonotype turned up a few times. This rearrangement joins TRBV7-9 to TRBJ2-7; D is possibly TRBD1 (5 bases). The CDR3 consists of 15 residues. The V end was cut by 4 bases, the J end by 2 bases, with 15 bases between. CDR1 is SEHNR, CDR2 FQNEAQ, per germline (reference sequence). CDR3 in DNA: TGTGCCAGCAGCTCAGGCCAGGGATTGACCTACGAGCAGTACTTC. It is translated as CASSSGQGLTYEQYF.

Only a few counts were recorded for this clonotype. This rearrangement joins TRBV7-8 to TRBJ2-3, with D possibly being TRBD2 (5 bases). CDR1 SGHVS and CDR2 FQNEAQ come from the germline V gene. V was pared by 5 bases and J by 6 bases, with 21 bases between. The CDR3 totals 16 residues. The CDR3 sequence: CASSPTTITSTDTQYF. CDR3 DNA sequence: TGTGCCAGCAGCCCGACTACTATCACTAGTACGGATACGCAGTATTTT.

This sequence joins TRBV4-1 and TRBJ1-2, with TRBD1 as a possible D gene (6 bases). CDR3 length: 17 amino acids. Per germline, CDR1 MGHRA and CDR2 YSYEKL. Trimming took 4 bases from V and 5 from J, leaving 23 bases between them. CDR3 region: CASSPPEGQGLRYGYTF. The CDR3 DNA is TGCGCCAGCAGCCCCCCTGAAGGTCAGGGGTTACGTTATGGCTACACCTTC.

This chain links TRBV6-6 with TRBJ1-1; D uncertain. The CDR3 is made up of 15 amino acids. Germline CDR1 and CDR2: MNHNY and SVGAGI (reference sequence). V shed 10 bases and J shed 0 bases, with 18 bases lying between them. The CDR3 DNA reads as TGTGCCACCCAGGACCGTCTTCGGTTGAACACTGAAGCTTTCTTT. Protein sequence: CATQDRLRLNTEAFF.

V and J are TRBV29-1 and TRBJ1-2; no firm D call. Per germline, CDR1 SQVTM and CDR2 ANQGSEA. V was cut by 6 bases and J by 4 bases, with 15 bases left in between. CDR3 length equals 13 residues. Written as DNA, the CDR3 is TGCAGCGTATTGGGGTCGGGCGGCTATGGCTACACCTTC. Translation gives CSVLGSGGYGYTF.

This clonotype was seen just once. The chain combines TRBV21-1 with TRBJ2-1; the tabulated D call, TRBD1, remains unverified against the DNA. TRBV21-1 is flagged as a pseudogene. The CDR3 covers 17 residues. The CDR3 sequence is CASSQGGVTNLYNEQFF. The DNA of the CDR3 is TGTGCCAGCAGCCAGGGGGGTGTGACCAATCTCTACAATGAGCAGTTCTTC.

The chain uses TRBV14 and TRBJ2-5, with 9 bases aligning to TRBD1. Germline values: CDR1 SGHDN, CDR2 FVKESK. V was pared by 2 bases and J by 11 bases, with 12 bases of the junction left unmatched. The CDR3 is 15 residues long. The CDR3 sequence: CASSQLLTGGYEQYF. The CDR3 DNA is TGTGCCAGCAGCCAACTCCTCACAGGGGGCTATGAGCAGTACTTC.

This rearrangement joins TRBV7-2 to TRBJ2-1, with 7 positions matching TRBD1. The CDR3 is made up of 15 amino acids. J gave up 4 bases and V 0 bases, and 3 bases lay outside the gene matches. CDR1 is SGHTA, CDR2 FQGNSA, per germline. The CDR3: CASSLATGEYNEQFF. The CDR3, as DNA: TGTGCCAGCAGCTTAGCAACAGGGGAGTACAATGAGCAGTTCTTC.

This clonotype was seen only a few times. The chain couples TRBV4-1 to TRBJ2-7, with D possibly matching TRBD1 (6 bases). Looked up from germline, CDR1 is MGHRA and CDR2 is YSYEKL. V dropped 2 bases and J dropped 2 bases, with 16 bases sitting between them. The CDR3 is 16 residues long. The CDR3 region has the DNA TGCGCCAGCAGCCAATCTGGGGGCAGGGCTCCCTACGAGCAGTACTTC. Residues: CASSQSGGRAPYEQYF.